This T cell receptor beta chain is drawn from a study of T cell responses to AZD1222 COVID-19 vaccine. The study, taken as a whole, reports: Repertoire collection took place solely once the T cell response had peaked. Variant regions that are unmutated are reportedly the target of nearly half of spike-specific TCRs. Clonal diversity may have been underestimated, and the donors were mostly white British, with more females than males. There were vaccine-associated CD4 TCRs across spike, dominant at 160-218 and 743-854.

TCRdb keeps only in-frame clones here, not all; method: immunoSEQ multiplex PCR. The repertoire includes around 89,000 clones, just over 85% of them detected once, and roughly 10% sits in the top ten. For this clone: Its antigen is currently unknown.

This CDR3 comprises 13 residues. Germline values: CDR1 WSHSY, CDR2 SAAADI. V shed 8 bases, J shed 5 bases, and the junction held 9 bases outside the gene matches. This chain connects TRBV10-2 to TRBJ2-7; 7 nucleotides align to TRBD1. This TCR was sampled from an adult in good health. Sequencing was performed on peripheral blood, taken on day 0 of AZD1222 vaccination. Here the CDR3 reads CASGGQRKNEQYF. For the CDR3, the DNA is TGCGCCAGCGGGGGACAGCGAAAGAACGAGCAGTACTTC.